Below, 31 T cell receptor beta chains from the same sample are listed, as sequenced in a study of vaccination effects on CD4 cells after COVID-19. With the ViraFEST assay, the study expanded antigen-specific CD4+ T cells using viral peptide pools, then sequenced them. The culture ran for 9 to 11 days, and then CD4+ T cells were isolated. Documented for the person is a PCR-confirmed SARS-CoV-2 infection occurring between March and December 2020. Participants were vaccinated with two doses of either the BNT162b2 or mRNA-1273 vaccine. Some clones are missing from TCRdb's copy, which holds only in-frame ones; the method was immunoSEQ multiplex PCR. The top ten clones hold roughly 20% of a sample with 17,000 or so clones, about 74% of them seen once. These TCRs' antigens remain unknown. This material consisted of CD4+ T cells from PBMCs cultured with SARS-CoV-2 spike peptides, taken after COVID-19 vaccination. These receptors came from a human donor who had a prior SARS-CoV-2 infection.

The V and J genes are TRBV9 and TRBJ2-1; 8 bases are a match to TRBD2. V shed 2 bases and J 3 bases; nucleotides not matched to a gene: 10. CDR1 and CDR2 from the germline V gene are SGDLS and YYNGEE. The CDR3 runs to 17 residues. CDR3 in DNA: TGTGCCAGCAGCGTCTACAATATAGCGGGAAGCTACAATGAGCAGTTCTTC. As protein: CASSVYNIAGSYNEQFF. The full variable domain, in which reference TRBV9 and TRBJ2-1 provide the parts outside the CDR3, is DSGVTQTPKHLITATGQRVTLRCSPRSGDLSVYWYQQSLDQGLQFLIQYYNGEERAKGNILERFSAQQFPDLHSELNLSSLELGDSALYFCASSVYNIAGSYNEQFFGPGTRLTVL.

The chain employs TRBV5-1 and TRBJ2-5; the D is unclear. CDR1 is SGHRS and CDR2 is YFSETQ in the germline V gene. CDR3 size: 15 residues. Trimming removed 0 bases at V and 1 base at J, with 10 bases between. The CDR3: CASSLDRGAQETQYF. In DNA, the CDR3 is TGCGCCAGCAGCTTGGATCGTGGAGCCCAAGAGACCCAGTACTTC.

The chain joins TRBV20-1 to TRBJ2-4; 9 bases map to TRBD2. V lost 5 bases and J lost 8; bases outside the gene matches: 1. Germline V CDR1 and CDR2: DFQATT, SNEGSKA (reference sequence). The CDR3 sequence is 11 residues long. CDR3 DNA sequence: TGCAGTGCTGGACTAGCGCACATTCAGTACTTC. Translated: CSAGLAHIQYF.

The chain links TRBV4-3 to TRBJ1-2, with D maybe TRBD1 (5 bases). The CDR3 length is 17 residues. Germline V lookup: CDR1 LGHNA, CDR2 YSLEER. V was trimmed by 0 bases and J by 4 bases, leaving 18 bases between them. The CDR3 loop is CASSQDQWGPTFYGYTF. CDR3 nucleotides: TGCGCCAGCAGCCAAGATCAGTGGGGCCCGACGTTCTATGGCTACACCTTC.

This clone appeared a few times. The chain recombines TRBV11-2 with TRBJ1-2; D may be TRBD1 (5 bases). This CDR3 comprises 16 residues. Per germline, CDR1 SGHAT and CDR2 FQNNGV. Trimming left V 0 bases short and J 4 bases short, with 15 bases between. The CDR3: CASSLDFRGQGYGYTF. DNA of the CDR3: TGTGCCAGCAGCTTAGATTTCAGAGGGCAGGGCTATGGCTACACCTTC. Variable domain in full (rest from reference TRBV11-2 and TRBJ1-2): EAGVAQSPRYKIIEKRQSVAFWCNPISGHATLYWYQQILGQGPKLLIQFQNNGVVDDSQLPKDRFSAERLKGVDSTLKIQPAKLEDSAVYLCASSLDFRGQGYGYTFGSGTRLTVV.

The J gene is TRBJ2-7, the V gene TRBV5-4, with 7 bases matching TRBD1. The CDR3 is 16 amino acids. Germline CDR1 and CDR2: SGHNT and YYREEE (reference sequence). J gave up 2 bases and V 0 bases, and 8 bases lay outside the gene matches. In nucleotides, the CDR3 is TGTGCCAGCAGCTTGGGGGGAACAGGGGCCCCCTACGAGCAGTACTTC. It codes for CASSLGGTGAPYEQYF.

The rearrangement uses TRBV15 and TRBJ2-5, with D perhaps TRBD1 (6 bases). The CDR3 runs 15 residues. The germline V gene has CDR1 LNHNV and CDR2 YYDKDF (reference sequence). Trimming shortened V by 5 bases and J by 1 base, and 14 bases separated the two germline ends. The CDR3 nucleotides are TGTGCCACCAGCGGGCATAACAGGGCCCAAGAGACCCAGTACTTC. Protein sequence: CATSGHNRAQETQYF.

The chain combines TRBV18 with TRBJ1-1; D unresolved. The length of the CDR3 is 16 residues. CDR1 and CDR2 (germline): KGHSH, LQKENI. V lost 3 bases and J lost 2, with 16 bases in between. Here the CDR3 DNA reads TGTGCCAGCTCACCCCGTCACCTAGGAGATAACACTGAAGCTTTCTTT. Translation: CASSPRHLGDNTEAFF.

This clone was observed a single time. The chain employs TRBV5-4 and TRBJ1-6; D is perhaps TRBD1 (6 bases). The CDR3 covers 15 residues. The V end was cut by 0 bases, the J end by 4 bases, with 8 bases between. Germline V gives CDR1 SGHNT, CDR2 YYREEE (reference sequence). CDR3 DNA sequence: TGTGCCAGCAGCTTGGGACAGGATTATAATTCACCCCTCCACTTT. Encoded protein: CASSLGQDYNSPLHF.

J is TRBJ2-3 and V is TRBV6-1; D is unresolved. Germline lookup yields CDR1 MNHNS and CDR2 SASEGT. The V gene lost 1 base and the J gene lost 2 bases, with 4 bases spanning the gap. The CDR3 is made up of 13 amino acids. Here the CDR3 DNA reads TGTGCCAGCAGTGAAGGTAACACAGATACGCAGTATTTT. This encodes CASSEGNTDTQYF.

This clone was seen a few times. This sequence joins TRBV7-9 and TRBJ2-7; a possible D gene is TRBD1 (5 bases). V dropped 1 base and J dropped 4 bases, with 8 bases sitting between them. The germline CDR1 and CDR2 sequences are SEHNR and FQNEAQ (reference sequence). This CDR3 is built from 13 residues. CDR3 residues: CASSLGQLYEQYF. In DNA form, the CDR3 reads TGTGCCAGCAGCTTAGGACAGCTTTACGAGCAGTACTTC. Combining the CDR3 with reference TRBV7-9 and TRBJ2-7 gives the whole variable domain DTGVSQNPRHKITKRGQNVTFRCDPISEHNRLYWYRQTLGQGPEFLTYFQNEAQLEKSRLLSDRFSAERPKGSFSTLEIQRTEQGDSAMYLCASSLGQLYEQYFGPGTRLTVT.

This chain joins TRBV30 and TRBJ1-4; tentatively, D is TRBD1 (5 bases). Between the trimmed V and J ends, which lost 8 bases and 2 bases, there was a span of 12 bases. Germline V gene sequence: CDR1 GTSNPN, CDR2 SVGIG (reference sequence). This CDR3 spans 13 amino acids. CDR3 nucleotides: TGTGCCGGACCGGGACCGACTAATGAAAAACTGTTTTTT. This codes for CAGPGPTNEKLFF.

The chain is built from TRBV19 and TRBJ2-2; D possibly corresponds to TRBD1 (7 bases). This CDR3 spans 15 amino acids. With 7 bases removed from V and 5 bases from J, the gap between germline ends came to 17 bases. Germline CDR1 and CDR2: LNHDA and SQIVND (reference sequence). The CDR3 DNA sequence: TGTGCCAGTAATGGAGGGGGCCGGTCAACCGGGGAGCTGTTTTTT. It encodes CASNGGGRSTGELFF.

The chain couples TRBV2 to TRBJ2-1; D gene uncertain. Germline assignment: CDR1 SNHLY and CDR2 FYNNEI. The CDR3 extends over 11 amino acids. Trimming shortened V by 4 bases and J by 7 bases, and 5 bases separated the two germline ends. The DNA for the CDR3 is TGTGCCAGCAGTGCGCTAAATGAGCAGTTCTTC. Its translation is CASSALNEQFF. Drawing the rest from reference TRBV2 and TRBJ2-1, the complete variable domain is EPEVTQTPSHQVTQMGQEVILRCVPISNHLYFYWYRQILGQKVEFLVSFYNNEISEKSEIFDDQFSVERPDGSNFTLKIRSTKLEDSAMYFCASSALNEQFFGPGTRLTVL.

The chain recombines TRBV4-1 with TRBJ2-5, with 7 bases aligning to TRBD2. CDR3 size: 16 residues. V trimming: 3 bases; J trimming: 8 bases; junction bases outside the gene matches: 15. Germline V gene sequence: CDR1 MGHRA, CDR2 YSYEKL. The CDR3 DNA follows: TGCGCCAGCAGCCAGATAAACATACTAGCGTTCGGTACCCAGTACTTC. Its protein is CASSQINILAFGTQYF.

The genes are TRBV5-1 and TRBJ1-1; D unresolved. This CDR3 region has 15 residues. Germline V CDR1 and CDR2: SGHRS, YFSETQ. V was clipped by 5 bases and J by 2 bases, with 16 bases between them. CDR3 sequence (DNA): TGCGCCAGCAGATTAATCCCGGGCTCCAACACTGAAGCTTTCTTT. Its translation: CASRLIPGSNTEAFF.

This rearrangement joins TRBV28 to TRBJ1-2; TRBD1 matches 10 bases. The germline V gene encodes CDR1 MDHEN and CDR2 SYDVKM. The V segment lost 3 bases and the J segment 5 bases; nucleotides outside the gene matches: 0. The CDR3 is 13 amino acids. The CDR3 DNA is TGTGCCAGCAGTTTGGGACAGGGGTATGGCTACACCTTC. This codes for CASSLGQGYGYTF.

V gene TRBV6-2 or TRBV6-3 combines with J gene TRBJ2-7; D is unresolved. Deletions cut 4 bases from V and 0 bases from J, with 4 bases between. The CDR3 runs 12 residues. The germline CDR1 and CDR2 sequences are MNHEY and SVGEGT. CDR3 amino acids: CASSSDSYEQYF. The CDR3 DNA reads as TGTGCCAGCAGTTCAGACTCCTACGAGCAGTACTTC.

The chain couples TRBV5-4 to TRBJ2-5, with TRBD2 matching over 8 bases. The CDR3 has 15 amino acids. The germline V gene has CDR1 SGHNT and CDR2 YYREEE (reference sequence). Trimming at V came to 3 bases and at J to 5 bases, leaving 9 bases not matched to a gene. The CDR3 DNA reads as TGTGCCAGCAGCTCGACGGGACTAGGGGGGGAGACCCAGTACTTC. This sequence encodes CASSSTGLGGETQYF. The variable domain in full, completed from reference TRBV5-4 and TRBJ2-5, reads ETGVTQSPTHLIKTRGQQVTLRCSSQSGHNTVSWYQQALGQGPQFIFQYYREEENGRGNFPPRFSGLQFPNYSSELNVNALELDDSALYLCASSSTGLGGETQYFGPGTRLLVL.

The CDR3 reads CASSGDPGSPILHF. CDR3 in DNA: TGTGCCAGCAGCGGGGACCCCGGTTCTCCAATATTGCATTTT. The chain carries TRBV4-2 and TRBJ1-5; D possibly corresponds to TRBD1 (5 bases). The CDR3 covers 14 residues. From germline, CDR1 is LGHNA and CDR2 YNFKEQ. V lost 5 bases, J lost 15 bases, and 23 bases lay in between.

V and J are TRBV21-1 and TRBJ2-3. TRBV21-1 corresponds to a pseudogene. CDR3 length: 15 residues. The CDR3 here is CASSKGDERTDTQYF. Written as DNA, the CDR3 is TGTGCCAGCAGCAAGGGGGACGAGAGGACAGATACGCAGTATTTT.

This chain links TRBV5-4 with TRBJ1-5; D may be TRBD1 (6 bases). Trimming removed 0 bases at V and 2 bases at J, with 9 bases between. This CDR3 contains 15 residues. CDR1 is SGHNT and CDR2 is YYREEE in the germline V gene (reference sequence). Written as DNA, the CDR3 is TGTGCCAGCAGCTTGGGGGGGGCGGGCAATCAGCCCCAGCATTTT. Residues: CASSLGGAGNQPQHF.

Written as DNA, the CDR3 is TGCGCCAGCAGCCTCCAACAGGGGGGTAACTATGGCTACACCTTC. Translation gives CASSLQQGGNYGYTF. The genes are TRBV4-1 and TRBJ1-2; TRBD1 matches 8 bases. Germline CDR1 reads MGHRA; CDR2 reads YSYEKL. Unmatched junction bases numbered 5, after V lost 4 bases and J lost 1 base. The CDR3 is made up of 15 amino acids.

The genes are TRBV27 and TRBJ1-1; weak D call: TRBD1 (5 bases). The CDR3 loop spans 15 amino acids. The germline CDR1 and CDR2 sequences are MNHEY and SMNVEV (reference sequence). Trimming cost V 2 bases and J 2 bases, with 12 bases left between them. CDR3 residues: CASSLRSGGNTEAFF. The CDR3 nucleotides are TGTGCCAGCAGTTTAAGGTCGGGGGGAAACACTGAAGCTTTCTTT.

The count of this clone is one. V gene TRBV3-1 (or the pseudogene TRBV3-2) combines with J gene TRBJ1-1; D remains unclear. V gave up 4 bases and J gave up 0 bases, with 6 bases separating them. CDR1 and CDR2 (germline): LGHDT, YNNKEL (reference sequence). The CDR3 spans 13 residues. This CDR3 is CASSLGMNTEAFF. The CDR3 DNA is TGTGCCAGCAGCCTGGGGATGAACACTGAAGCTTTCTTT.

The chain uses TRBV18 and TRBJ1-1, with D maybe TRBD1 (6 bases). Germline CDR1 reads KGHSH; CDR2 reads LQKENI. The CDR3 extends over 14 amino acids. Deletions cut 6 bases from V and 1 base from J, with 12 bases between. CDR3 DNA: TGTGCCAGCTCCCGGGACATCGAGAACACTGAAGCTTTCTTT. It is translated as CASSRDIENTEAFF.

The V and J genes are TRBV6-2 or TRBV6-3 and TRBJ1-5, with D hard to call. Trimming shortened V by 3 bases and J by 2 bases, and 8 bases separated the two germline ends. This CDR3 is 14 amino acids long. Germline lookup yields CDR1 MNHEY and CDR2 SVGEGT. CDR3 region: CASSYHEGNQPQHF. As DNA, the CDR3 is TGTGCCAGCAGTTATCATGAGGGCAATCAGCCCCAGCATTTT.

V and J are TRBV6-5 and TRBJ2-7, with 7 bases identical to TRBD2. Germline-derived CDR1 and CDR2 are MNHEY and SVGAGI. With V trimmed by 0 bases and J by 3 bases, 8 bases remained unmatched. This CDR3 has 16 amino acids. CDR3 sequence reads: CASSYSPASGYYEQYF. CDR3 DNA sequence: TGTGCCAGCAGTTACTCGCCGGCTAGCGGTTACTACGAGCAGTACTTC.

Only a few counts were recorded for this clone. DNA of the CDR3: TGTGCCAGTAGTGCCCGCCTAGTGATGTCGGGGGAGCAGTACTTC. The encoded protein is CASSARLVMSGEQYF. V gene TRBV19 combines with J gene TRBJ2-7; D perhaps matches TRBD2 (5 bases). Germline loops: CDR1 LNHDA, CDR2 SQIVND (reference sequence). Trimming left V 5 bases short and J 7 bases short, with 21 bases between. The CDR3 covers 15 residues.

The chain has TRBV7-9 and TRBJ2-3; no clear D gene. This CDR3 region has 12 residues. Germline V gene data show CDR1 as SEHNR and CDR2 as FQNEAQ (reference sequence). V lost 3 bases and J lost 4, with 5 bases in between. Here the CDR3 DNA reads TGTGCCAGCAGCTTGGGTGCAGATACGCAGTATTTT. Protein: CASSLGADTQYF.

This clone was recorded a few times. The V gene is TRBV27, the J gene TRBJ2-7; 7 bases line up with TRBD1. The CDR3 has 14 residues. J lost 4 bases, V lost 5 bases, and 8 bases had no gene match. Germline lookup yields CDR1 MNHEY and CDR2 SMNVEV (reference sequence). The CDR3 coding sequence is TGTGCCAGCAGTGCAGGGGACAGACTATACGAGCAGTACTTC. It yields the protein CASSAGDRLYEQYF.